This TCR beta chain was sequenced for a study of blood T cell repertoires in COVID-19. Study details: Researchers got acute and convalescent COVID-19 samples from the United States, Italy and Spain. PBMCs, B-cell-depleted T cells, or T cells provided the cDNA or gDNA that made up the material.

Those who participated ranged in age from roughly 18 to 89 years and resided in approximately 23 US areas. Deletions cut 3 bases from V and 0 bases from J, with 11 bases between. This CDR3 has 16 residues. The germline V gene encodes CDR1 MDHEN and CDR2 SYDVKM. Sequencing was performed with immunoSEQ multiplex PCR; in TCRdb, only in-frame clones are kept and a portion is missing. This sample yields some 180,000 clones, of which roughly 85% are seen a single time; more than 5% belongs to the top ten. This TCR came from a middle-aged man who had recovered from COVID-19. The V and J genes are TRBV28 and TRBJ2-2, with D possibly TRBD1 on 6 matching bases. Sample: PBMCs or T cells enriched from blood (not recorded which). The CDR3 DNA sequence: TGTGCCAGCAGTTTGCCAGGGGACCCGAACACCGGGGAGCTGTTTTTT. Encoded protein: CASSLPGDPNTGELFF.